Sequencing of this T cell receptor (beta chain) was carried out in a study of blood T cells in healthy people across ages. Then a second PCR, running roughly 7 to 12 cycles, was carried out with a sample-barcoded 5' primer and a J-beta primer mix. Each CDR3 protein gets one entry after TCRdb re-called the 5' RACE reads with MiXCR. The profile shows about 830,000 distinct CDR3 sequences, about 59% of them singletons. Germline lookup yields CDR1 DFQATT and CDR2 SNEGSKA (reference sequence). This CDR3 is 12 amino acids long. V lost 6 bases and J 5 bases, leaving 13 bases between the germline ends. The receptor's source is a man aged 25-45 years in good health. Source material: blood. This chain links TRBV20-1 with TRBJ1-1, with D hard to call. CDR3 region: CSARWTRTEAFF. The DNA of the CDR3 is TGCAGTGCCCGCTGGACCAGAACTGAAGCTTTCTTT.